This TCR beta chain originates from a study of metastatic and nonmetastatic thyroid tumors. Using MiXCR, TCRdb re-called clones from the PCR reads. Here the sample spans 9,500 to 15,000 clones, approximately 32% being singletons. All patients were treatment-naive before thyroid surgery. With 2 bases clipped from V and 5 bases from J, the junction kept 7 bases outside the gene matches. There are 16 residues in the CDR3. The germline gives CDR1 SGHNT, CDR2 YYREEE (reference sequence). This clone has only one observation. Sequencing used tumor tissue. This TCR was recovered from a female donor with papillary thyroid cancer or a benign thyroid nodule (not recorded which). Some clones in this sample may be carry-over from other donors' samples. This rearrangement joins TRBV5-4 to TRBJ1-2; 12 bases line up with TRBD1. CDR3: CASSFLGTGGRYGYTF. The CDR3 region has the DNA TGTGCCAGCAGCTTCCTGGGGACAGGGGGCAGGTATGGCTACACCTTC.